Below, 19 T cell receptor beta chains from the same sample are listed, as sequenced in a study of Ad26.COV2.S vaccination and SARS-CoV-2 variants. TCRdb's table, derived via immunoSEQ multiplex PCR, lists solely in-frame clones and lacks some. The table includes about 350,000 clones, around nine tenths detected once. Noted treatment: about 20 received Ad26.COV2.S at low or high dose, single or two shots; about 5 received placebo; per-sample allocation not given. Collection of samples fell on day 63 after the first vaccine or placebo injection. Specimen: peripheral blood, collected in a trial of Ad26.COV2.S vaccine versus placebo. These receptors originate from a person between 18 and 59 years old who received the Ad26.COV2.S COVID-19 vaccine or a placebo.

The CDR3 DNA reads TGTGCCAGCAGCCAAGTCTCCCAGCGGGAGTGGTACGAGCAGTACTTC. Translated: CASSQVSQREWYEQYF. V gene TRBV4-2 combines with J gene TRBJ2-7; TRBD2 matches 8 bases. CDR1 is LGHNA, CDR2 YNFKEQ, per germline. The CDR3 spans 16 residues. Trimming removed 1 base from V and 4 bases from J; junction bases left unmatched: 9.

This clone was observed once. The J gene is TRBJ2-2, the V gene TRBV6-5; D call uncertain. The CDR3 is 14 amino acids. CDR1 is MNHEY, CDR2 SVGAGI, per germline. Trimming stripped 6 bases from V and 5 bases from J, with 13 bases between. The CDR3 sequence is CASSSSDWTGELFF. DNA for the CDR3: TGTGCCAGCAGCTCTTCCGACTGGACCGGGGAGCTGTTTTTT.

The genes are TRBV5-5 and TRBJ2-2; D might be TRBD2 (5 bases). The CDR3 extends over 16 amino acids. The germline gives CDR1 SGHKS, CDR2 YYEKEE (reference sequence). V was pared by 1 base and J by 2 bases, with 12 bases between. The CDR3 DNA follows: TGTGCCAGCAGCTTGTTACGCACTAGTAACACCGGGGAGCTGTTTTTT. Translating gives CASSLLRTSNTGELFF.

CDR3 sequence: CASIIPEREGRETQYF. CDR3 in DNA: TGTGCCAGCATTATACCAGAGCGGGAGGGCCGAGAGACCCAGTACTTC. V usage is TRBV2 and J usage is TRBJ2-5; 10 bases are shared with TRBD2. Per germline, CDR1 SNHLY and CDR2 FYNNEI. CDR3 length: 16 residues. Germline trimming cut 7 bases from V and 4 bases from J; bases unmatched to any gene: 12. Filled out from reference TRBV2 and TRBJ2-5, the complete variable domain reads EPEVTQTPSHQVTQMGQEVILRCVPISNHLYFYWYRQILGQKVEFLVSFYNNEISEKSEIFDDQFSVERPDGSNFTLKIRSTKLEDSAMYFCASIIPEREGRETQYFGPGTRLLVL.

This chain links TRBV4-1 with TRBJ2-7; D remains ambiguous. Trimming stripped 3 bases from V and 5 bases from J, with 14 bases between. The CDR3 totals 14 residues. Germline CDR1 reads MGHRA; CDR2 reads YSYEKL. The CDR3 sequence is CASSQPGRTHEQYF. As DNA, the CDR3 is TGCGCCAGCAGCCAGCCCGGCCGGACCCACGAGCAGTACTTC.

This clone has just a few counts. The chain has TRBV2 and TRBJ2-7; D call uncertain. This CDR3 region has 13 residues. Germline CDR1 SNHLY, CDR2 FYNNEI. Trimming removed 6 bases from V and 0 bases from J, with 9 bases in between. CDR3 sequence (DNA): TGTGCCAGCAGACAACCACCCTCCTACGAGCAGTACTTC. This gives the protein CASRQPPSYEQYF.

The chain employs TRBV6-1 and TRBJ2-2; tentatively, D is TRBD2 (5 bases). V lost 0 bases and J 6 bases, leaving 8 bases between the germline ends. This CDR3 region has 14 residues. Germline V gives CDR1 MNHNS, CDR2 SASEGT. CDR3 protein: CASSEAGSAGELFF. The CDR3 DNA reads TGTGCCAGCAGTGAAGCGGGGAGTGCCGGGGAGCTGTTTTTT.

The V and J genes are TRBV28 and TRBJ1-2, with D perhaps TRBD1 (5 bases). Trimming stripped 7 bases from V and 5 bases from J, with 20 bases between. CDR3 length: 15 amino acids. Germline V gene sequence: CDR1 MDHEN, CDR2 SYDVKM. The CDR3 is CASTPSPTVLYGYTF. CDR3 nucleotide sequence: TGTGCCAGCACCCCCTCCCCGACAGTTCTTTATGGCTACACCTTC.

The CDR3 DNA sequence: TGTGCCAGCAGGTACAGGGGGCTCTATCAGCCCCAGCATTTT. It codes for CASRYRGLYQPQHF. The chain employs TRBV6-2 or TRBV6-3 and TRBJ1-5; 9 nucleotides line up with TRBD1. In germline, CDR1 is MNHEY, CDR2 SVGEGT. V shed 6 bases, J shed 5 bases, and the junction held 5 bases outside the gene matches. This CDR3 comprises 14 residues.

The chain employs TRBV5-4 and TRBJ2-1, with a tentative D call TRBD2 (6 bases). This CDR3 has 17 residues. Germline V gives CDR1 SGHNT, CDR2 YYREEE (reference sequence). V gave up 4 bases and J gave up 0 bases, with 17 bases separating them. The CDR3 protein is CASSPEGSGRSYNEQFF. The CDR3 DNA sequence: TGTGCCAGCAGCCCGGAGGGGAGCGGGCGCTCCTACAATGAGCAGTTCTTC.

The chain joins TRBV30 to TRBJ2-5, with TRBD2 matching 13 bases. V was clipped by 0 bases and J by 5 bases; unmatched bases: 12. This CDR3 is built from 18 residues. Looked up from germline, CDR1 is GTSNPN and CDR2 is SVGIG (reference sequence). CDR3 DNA sequence: TGTGCCTGGAGTGTAGCCCCCCGACTAGCGGGGGGATGGGAGACCCAGTACTTC. As protein: CAWSVAPRLAGGWETQYF.

The V call is TRBV10-1, the J call TRBJ2-7, with TRBD1 as a possible D gene (5 bases). The CDR3 runs to 15 residues. In germline, CDR1 is WNHNN, CDR2 SYGVQD (reference sequence). Trimming shortened V by 0 bases and J by 4 bases, and 13 bases separated the two germline ends. The CDR3 DNA reads as TGCGCCAGCAGTGAGTCGATTCAGGGTGGGTACGAGCAGTACTTC. Protein product: CASSESIQGGYEQYF.

The V call is TRBV11-2, the J call TRBJ1-1; no firm D call. Germline CDR1 is SGHAT and CDR2 is FQNNGV. Between the trimmed V and J ends, which lost 4 bases and 5 bases, there was a span of 20 bases. This CDR3 is 16 amino acids long. The CDR3 protein is CASSYSDAGPRTEAFF. CDR3 nucleotides: TGTGCCAGCAGCTATTCCGACGCTGGGCCGAGGACTGAAGCTTTCTTT.

This clone was recorded once. This rearrangement joins TRBV2 to TRBJ2-1; D may be TRBD1 or TRBD2 (5 bases each). Germline values: CDR1 SNHLY, CDR2 FYNNEI. The CDR3 extends over 15 amino acids. V gave up 8 bases and J gave up 6 bases, with 20 bases separating them. The chain's CDR3 is CASPPPSQRGNEQFF. CDR3 nucleotides: TGTGCCAGCCCCCCGCCTAGCCAAAGGGGCAATGAGCAGTTCTTC.

The V and J genes are TRBV25-1 and TRBJ2-1; TRBD2 matches 9 bases. This CDR3 contains 17 residues. CDR1 is MGHDK, CDR2 SYGVNS, per germline. J lost 4 bases, V lost 5 bases, and 12 bases had no gene match. CDR3 protein: CASSPLRGLAVYNEQFF. For the CDR3, the DNA is TGTGCCAGCAGTCCTCTTCGGGGACTAGCAGTATACAATGAGCAGTTCTTC.

The V call is TRBV24-1, the J call TRBJ2-3; D possibly matches TRBD1 or TRBD2 (5 bases each). There are 13 residues in the CDR3. Per the germline V gene, CDR1 is KGHDR and CDR2 is SFDVKD. V gave up 4 bases and J gave up 6 bases, with 10 bases separating them. CDR3 coding DNA: TGTGCCACCAGTGAGGGACCTGGGGATACGCAGTATTTT. Its translation: CATSEGPGDTQYF.

This clone ranks as medium-sized. V is TRBV5-4 and J is TRBJ1-3; D possibly corresponds to TRBD1 (5 bases). Trimming removed 3 bases at V and 2 bases at J, with 15 bases between. The length of the CDR3 is 16 residues. Per the germline V gene, CDR1 is SGHNT and CDR2 is YYREEE (reference sequence). The CDR3 bases are TGTGCCAGCAGCTCAACCGGGACTTTCGCTGGAAACACCATATATTTT. This encodes CASSSTGTFAGNTIYF.

V gene TRBV6-2 or TRBV6-3 combines with J gene TRBJ1-5, with D uncertain. The CDR3 contains 13 residues. In germline, CDR1 is MNHEY, CDR2 SVGEGT. Between the trimmed V and J ends, which lost 6 bases and 4 bases, there was a span of 10 bases. This chain's CDR3 is CASSFGSNQPQHF. The DNA for the CDR3 is TGTGCCAGCAGCTTCGGGAGTAATCAGCCCCAGCATTTT.

The CDR3 sequence: CASSFNFHQPQHF. CDR3 DNA sequence: TGTGCCAGCAGCTTTAATTTCCATCAGCCCCAGCATTTT. The chain joins TRBV12-3 or TRBV12-4 to TRBJ1-5; D ambiguous. Trimming took off 6 bases at V and 5 bases at J, with 11 bases between the two ends. This CDR3 comprises 13 residues.